The entry below describes one TCR beta chain. Its antigen is still unknown. CDR1 is SGHRS, CDR2 YFSETQ, per germline. V lost 0 bases and J lost 5; bases outside the gene matches: 12. The CDR3 has 17 residues. The protocol was immunoSEQ multiplex PCR, while the TCRdb copy is restricted to in-frame clones and leaves out a portion. The data contain about 68,000 clones, about 84% of them singletons. The data stem from a study of OX40 agonist ivuxolimab in advanced cancers. Study conclusions and caveats: More expanded clones were found, on average, in CD8+ than in CD4+ T cells.

This specimen was CD4+ or CD8+ T cells sorted from blood, taken in a trial of the OX40 agonist ivuxolimab. This clonotype originated in an adult with an advanced solid tumor such as melanoma, head and neck, liver or kidney cancer. This chain connects TRBV5-1 to TRBJ2-7; 9 bases align to TRBD1. Here the CDR3 reads CASSLDGWGTGIDEQYF. In DNA, the CDR3 is TGCGCCAGCAGCTTGGATGGTTGGGGGACAGGGATAGACGAGCAGTACTTC.